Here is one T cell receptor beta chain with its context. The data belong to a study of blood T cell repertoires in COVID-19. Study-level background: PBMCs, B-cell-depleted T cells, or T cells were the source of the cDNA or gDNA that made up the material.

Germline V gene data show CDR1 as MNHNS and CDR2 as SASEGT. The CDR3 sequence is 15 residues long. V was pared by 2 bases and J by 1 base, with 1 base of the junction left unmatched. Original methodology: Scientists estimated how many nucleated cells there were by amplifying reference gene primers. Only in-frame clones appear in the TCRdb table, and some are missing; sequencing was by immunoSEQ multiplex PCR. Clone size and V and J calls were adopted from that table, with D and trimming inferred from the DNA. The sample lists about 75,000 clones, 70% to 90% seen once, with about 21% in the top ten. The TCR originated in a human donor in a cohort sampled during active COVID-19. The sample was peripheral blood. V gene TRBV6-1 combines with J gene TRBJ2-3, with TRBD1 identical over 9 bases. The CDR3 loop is CASSEWDRGTDTQYF. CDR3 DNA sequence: TGTGCCAGCAGTGAATGGGACAGGGGCACAGATACGCAGTATTTT.